These T cell receptor beta chains were read from a single sample in a study of blood T cells in healthy people across ages. TCRdb analysed the 5' RACE reads with MiXCR anew, one entry per CDR3 protein. Of over 1.5 million distinct CDR3 sequences in the sample, approximately 50% were seen once. Sequencing was performed on blood. Receptor source: a woman between 40 and 55 years old in good health. CDR3s include the opening cysteine and the closing phenylalanine or tryptophan. A D gene is named only where the DNA matches it firmly. Clone sizes are given selectively: once, few, many, or a class where the clone is expanded.

few	TRBV9	TRBJ1-2	.	TGTGCCAGCAGCCGTTGGGACATGAACTATGGCTACACCTTC	CASSRWDMNYGYTF
few	TRBV7-2	TRBJ2-3	.	TGTGCCAGCAGCTTCTACCCCCTTGGGGGGACAGATACGCAGTATTTT	CASSFYPLGGTDTQYF
.	TRBV10-3	TRBJ1-6	TRBD1	TGTGCCATCAGTGAGTCGACAGGGGGTGGTTCACCCCTCCACTTT	CAISESTGGGSPLHF
.	TRBV2	TRBJ2-3	TRBD2	TGTGCCAGCAGGGGACTAGCGGAGAGCACAGATACGCAGTATTTT	CASRGLAESTDTQYF
.	TRBV5-1	TRBJ1-5	.	TGCGCCAGCCCCCCGGGCGCCGGTCAGCCCCAGCATTTT	CASPPGAGQPQHF
few	TRBV28	TRBJ2-1	TRBD1	TGTGCCATCGAGTCCCGGGACAGATACAATGAGCAGTTCTTC	CAIESRDRYNEQFF
.	TRBV5-6	TRBJ1-5	.	TGTGCCAGCAGCTTGAAGTTCATACCTGACAGTGACAATCAGCCCCAGCATTTT	CASSLKFIPDSDNQPQHF
.	TRBV6-2/TRBV6-3	TRBJ2-4	.	TGTGCCAGCAGTTATATGACGGGGAGAAATTTCATTCAGTACTTC	CASSYMTGRNFIQYF
.	TRBV15	TRBJ1-6	.	TGTGCCACCAGCAGAAGGGGAGTGACTTCACCCCTCCACTTT	CATSRRGVTSPLHF
few	TRBV7-2	TRBJ2-7	TRBD1	TGTGCCAGCAGCTCGGGGACAGGGACATACTACGAGCAGTACTTC	CASSSGTGTYYEQYF
.	TRBV6-5	TRBJ2-7	.	TGTGCCAGCGCCCTCGGTGGGGCAGACCCCTACGAGCAGTACTTC	CASALGGADPYEQYF
.	TRBV27	TRBJ1-2	.	TGTGCCAGCAGTACATCATCCGGACCCTATGGCTACACCTTC	CASSTSSGPYGYTF
few	TRBV7-8	TRBJ2-7	TRBD2	TGTGCCAGCAGCCGGGGCGGGCTAGCGGGGGGGCTGAACGAGCAGTACTTC	CASSRGGLAGGLNEQYF
.	TRBV12-3/TRBV12-4	TRBJ1-2	.	TGTGCCAGCAGTTTCGGGGACAATAACTATGGCTACACCTTC	CASSFGDNNYGYTF
.	TRBV27	TRBJ1-4	.	TGTGCCAGCAGTCCCCGGACGGTAGCTAATGAAAAACTGTTTTTT	CASSPRTVANEKLFF
.	TRBV6-5	TRBJ1-2	.	TGTGCCAGCAGTTACGGGCAGGGCATATATGGCTACACCTTC	CASSYGQGIYGYTF
.	TRBV7-7	TRBJ2-3	.	TGTGCTAGCAGCTTAAACAGGGTCGATACGCAGTATTTT	CASSLNRVDTQYF
few	TRBV20-1	TRBJ2-3	.	TGCAGTGCTAGTTTGTGGGACCTCACAGATACGCAGTATTTT	CSASLWDLTDTQYF
few	TRBV20-1	TRBJ2-5	.	TGCAGTGCCCCGCCGCCCCTCCAAGAGACCCAGTACTTC	CSAPPPLQETQYF
.	TRBV20-1	TRBJ2-1	.	TGCAGTGCTAGTAATTACAGTAACAATGAGCAGTTCTTC	CSASNYSNNEQFF
.	TRBV2	TRBJ1-1	TRBD1	TGTGCCAGCAGGACGAACAGGGGGCTTTTGACTGAAGCTTTCTTT	CASRTNRGLLTEAFF
.	TRBV18	TRBJ1-2	.	TGTGCCAGCGCACCAGTGGCTTATGGCTACACCTTC	CASAPVAYGYTF
.	TRBV4-2	TRBJ2-7	.	TGTGCCAGCAGCCAAGAGGGTCAGGGAATCGATGAGCAGTACTTC	CASSQEGQGIDEQYF